This T cell receptor beta chain was recovered during a study of T-cell memory formation after mild COVID-19. Study summary: There were largely donor-specific TCR clusters.

Via MiXCR, TCRdb re-called the 5' RACE reads, giving one row per CDR3 protein. The sample carries 180,000 or so distinct CDR3 sequences, more than 9% recorded once. V dropped 4 bases and J dropped 5 bases, with 14 bases sitting between them. The CDR3 runs 14 residues. CDR1 and CDR2 from the germline V gene are LGHDT and YNNKEL (reference sequence). The clonotype was recovered from a man in his late teens or twenties who had mild COVID-19 (a few samples of this study predate the infection). Cell type and time point are not known. The source material was PBMCs or a T cell subset sorted from them (not recorded which). This rearrangement joins TRBV3-1 to TRBJ1-1; D call uncertain. The CDR3 protein is CASSPQVLATEAFF. DNA of the CDR3: TGTGCCAGCAGCCCCCAAGTGCTAGCAACTGAAGCTTTCTTT. The whole variable domain, filled in from reference TRBV3-1 and TRBJ1-1, reads DTAVSQTPKYLVTQMGNDKSIKCEQNLGHDTMYWYKQDSKKFLKIMFSYNNKELIINETVPNRFSPKSPDKAHLNLHINSLELGDSAVYFCASSPQVLATEAFFGQGTRLTVV.